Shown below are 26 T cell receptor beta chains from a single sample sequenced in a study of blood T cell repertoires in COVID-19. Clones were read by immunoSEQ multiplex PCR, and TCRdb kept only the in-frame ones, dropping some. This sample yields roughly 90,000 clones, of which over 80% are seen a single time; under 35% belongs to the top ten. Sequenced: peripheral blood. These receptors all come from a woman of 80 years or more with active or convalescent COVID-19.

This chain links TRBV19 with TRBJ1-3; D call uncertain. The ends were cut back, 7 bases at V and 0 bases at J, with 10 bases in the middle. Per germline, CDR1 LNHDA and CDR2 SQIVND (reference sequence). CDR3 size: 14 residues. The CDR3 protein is CASMGSLSGNTIYF. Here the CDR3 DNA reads TGTGCCAGTATGGGGAGCCTCTCTGGAAACACCATATATTTT. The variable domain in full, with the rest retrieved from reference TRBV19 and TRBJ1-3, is DGGITQSPKYLFRKEGQNVTLSCEQNLNHDAMYWYRQDPGQGLRLIYYSQIVNDFQKGDIAEGYSVSREKKESFPLTVTSAQKNPTAFYLCASMGSLSGNTIYFGEGSWLTVV.

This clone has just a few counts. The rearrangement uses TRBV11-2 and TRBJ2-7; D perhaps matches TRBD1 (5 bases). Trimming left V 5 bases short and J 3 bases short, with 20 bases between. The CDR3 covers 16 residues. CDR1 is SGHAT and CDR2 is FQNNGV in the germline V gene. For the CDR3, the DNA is TGTGCCAGCAGCCCTATCAGCAGGGTCGGTGGCTACGAGCAGTACTTC. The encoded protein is CASSPISRVGGYEQYF.

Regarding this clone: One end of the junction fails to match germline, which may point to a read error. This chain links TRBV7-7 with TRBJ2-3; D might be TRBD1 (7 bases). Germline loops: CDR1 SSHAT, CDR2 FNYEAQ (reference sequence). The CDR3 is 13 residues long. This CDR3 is CASSPQGGNTQYF. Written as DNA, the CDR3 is TGTGCTAGCAGCCCCCAGGGGGGAAATACGCAGTATTTT.

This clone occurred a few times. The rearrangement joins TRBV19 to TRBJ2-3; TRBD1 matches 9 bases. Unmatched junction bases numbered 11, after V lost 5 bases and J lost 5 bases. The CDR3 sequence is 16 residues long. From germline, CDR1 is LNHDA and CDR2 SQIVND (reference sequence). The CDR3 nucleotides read TGTGCCAGTAGTTCCCACCTACAGGGGGCCGAAGATACGCAGTATTTT. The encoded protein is CASSSHLQGAEDTQYF.

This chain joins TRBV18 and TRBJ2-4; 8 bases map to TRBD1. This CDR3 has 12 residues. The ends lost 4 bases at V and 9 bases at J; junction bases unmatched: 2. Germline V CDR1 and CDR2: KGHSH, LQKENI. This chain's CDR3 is CASSLTGGIQYF. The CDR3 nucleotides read TGTGCCAGCTCACTAACAGGGGGCATTCAGTACTTC.

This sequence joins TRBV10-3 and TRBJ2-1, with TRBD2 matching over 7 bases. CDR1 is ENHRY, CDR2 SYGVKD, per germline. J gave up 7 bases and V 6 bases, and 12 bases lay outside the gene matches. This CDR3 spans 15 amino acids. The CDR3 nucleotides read TGTGCCATCAGGTTAGCGGGCGCCCTTCAAAATGAGCAGTTCTTC. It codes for CAIRLAGALQNEQFF.

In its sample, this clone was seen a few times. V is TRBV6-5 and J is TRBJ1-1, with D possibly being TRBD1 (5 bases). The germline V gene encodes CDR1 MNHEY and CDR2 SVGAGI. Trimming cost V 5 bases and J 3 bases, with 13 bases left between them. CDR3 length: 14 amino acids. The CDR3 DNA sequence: TGTGCCAGCAGTCGGGAGGGACGGGACACTGAAGCTTTCTTT. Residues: CASSREGRDTEAFF.

The CDR3 DNA follows: TGTGCCAGCGGGCGGGAGATGGGCTACGAGCAGTACTTC. It encodes CASGREMGYEQYF. The chain recombines TRBV6-5 with TRBJ2-7, with 7 bases fitting TRBD2. This CDR3 is built from 13 residues. Germline V CDR1 and CDR2: MNHEY, SVGAGI. After removal of 8 bases from V and 3 bases from J, the junction contained 7 bases not matched to a gene.

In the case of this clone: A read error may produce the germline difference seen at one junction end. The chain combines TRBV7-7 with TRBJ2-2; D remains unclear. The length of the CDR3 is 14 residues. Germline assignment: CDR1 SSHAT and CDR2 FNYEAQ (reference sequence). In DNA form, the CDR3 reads TGTGCTAGCAGCGAAAACCTAGGAGTCGGGGAGCTGTTTTTT. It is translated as CASSENLGVGELFF.

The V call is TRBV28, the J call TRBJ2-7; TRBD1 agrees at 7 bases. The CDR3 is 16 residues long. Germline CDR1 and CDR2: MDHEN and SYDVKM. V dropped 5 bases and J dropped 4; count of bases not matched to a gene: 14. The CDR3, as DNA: TGTGCCAGCAGTCTCGCGACGACAGGGTTAACTTACGAGCAGTACTTC. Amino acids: CASSLATTGLTYEQYF.

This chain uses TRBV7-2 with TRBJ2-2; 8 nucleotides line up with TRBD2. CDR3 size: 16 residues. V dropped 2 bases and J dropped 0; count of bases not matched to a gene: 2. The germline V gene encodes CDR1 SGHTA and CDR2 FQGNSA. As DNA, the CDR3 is TGTGCCAGCAGCTTACGGGGGGGTGCGAACACCGGGGAGCTGTTTTTT. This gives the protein CASSLRGGANTGELFF. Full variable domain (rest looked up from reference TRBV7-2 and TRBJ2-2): GAGVSQSPSNKVTEKGKDVELRCDPISGHTALYWYRQSLGQGLEFLIYFQGNSAPDKSGLPSDRFSAERTGGSVSTLTIQRTQQEDSAVYLCASSLRGGANTGELFFGEGSRLTVL.

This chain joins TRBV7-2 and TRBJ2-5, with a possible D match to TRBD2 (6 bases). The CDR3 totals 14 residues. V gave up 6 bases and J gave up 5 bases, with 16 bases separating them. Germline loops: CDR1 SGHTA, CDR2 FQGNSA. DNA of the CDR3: TGTGCCAGCAGGGAGACTAGTAGATTCGAGACCCAGTACTTC. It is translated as CASRETSRFETQYF.

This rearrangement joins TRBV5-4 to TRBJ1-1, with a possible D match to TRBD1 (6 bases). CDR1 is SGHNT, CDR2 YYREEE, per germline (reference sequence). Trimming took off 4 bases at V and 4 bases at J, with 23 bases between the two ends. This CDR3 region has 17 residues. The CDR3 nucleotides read TGTGCCAGCAGCGCAAGTTCCAGGGGAGGGGTTGGCACTGAAGCTTTCTTT. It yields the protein CASSASSRGGVGTEAFF.

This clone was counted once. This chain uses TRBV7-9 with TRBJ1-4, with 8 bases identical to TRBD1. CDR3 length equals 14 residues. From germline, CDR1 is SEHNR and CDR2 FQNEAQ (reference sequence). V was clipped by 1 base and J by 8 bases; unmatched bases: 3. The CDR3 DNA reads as TGTGCCAGCAGCTTAGGGACAGGGTCCGAAAAACTGTTTTTT. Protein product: CASSLGTGSEKLFF.

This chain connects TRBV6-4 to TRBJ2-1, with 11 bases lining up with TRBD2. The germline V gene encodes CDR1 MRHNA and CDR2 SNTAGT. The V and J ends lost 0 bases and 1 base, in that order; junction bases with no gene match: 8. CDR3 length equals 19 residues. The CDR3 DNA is TGTGCCAGCAGTGACTCCCCTGGACTAGCGGGTGGGTCCTACAATGAGCAGTTCTTC. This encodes CASSDSPGLAGGSYNEQFF.

CDR3 amino acids: CASSSPGRGNGYTF. The CDR3 DNA is TGTGCCAGCAGTTCCCCTGGGAGGGGCAATGGCTACACCTTC. The V and J genes are TRBV28 and TRBJ1-2; weak D call: TRBD1 (5 bases). Trimming shortened V by 4 bases and J by 6 bases, and 15 bases separated the two germline ends. Germline V CDR1 and CDR2: MDHEN, SYDVKM. The CDR3 has 14 residues.

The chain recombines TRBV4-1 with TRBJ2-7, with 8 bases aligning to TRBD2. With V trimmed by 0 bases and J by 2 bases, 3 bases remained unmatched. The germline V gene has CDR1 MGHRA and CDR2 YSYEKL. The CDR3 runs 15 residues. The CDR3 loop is CASSQDQGLAYEQYF. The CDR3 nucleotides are TGCGCCAGCAGCCAAGATCAGGGACTAGCCTACGAGCAGTACTTC.

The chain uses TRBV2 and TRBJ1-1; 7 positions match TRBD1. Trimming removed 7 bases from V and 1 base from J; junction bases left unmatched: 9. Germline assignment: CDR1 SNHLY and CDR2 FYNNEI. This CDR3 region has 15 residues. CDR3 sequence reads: CASKGGHRGNTEAFF. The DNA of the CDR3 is TGTGCCAGCAAAGGGGGCCATAGGGGGAACACTGAAGCTTTCTTT.

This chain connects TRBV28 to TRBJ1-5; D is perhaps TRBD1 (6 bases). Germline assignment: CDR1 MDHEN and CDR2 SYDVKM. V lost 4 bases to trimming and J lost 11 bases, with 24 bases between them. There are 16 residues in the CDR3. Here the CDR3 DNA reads TGTGCCAGCAGTTCGGACAGACACCATCCAAAGGAAGCCCAGCATTTT. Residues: CASSSDRHHPKEAQHF.

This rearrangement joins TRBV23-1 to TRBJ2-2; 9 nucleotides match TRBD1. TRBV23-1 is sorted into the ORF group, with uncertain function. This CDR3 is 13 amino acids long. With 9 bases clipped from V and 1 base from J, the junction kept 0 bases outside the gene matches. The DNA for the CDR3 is TGCGCCAGGGGACAGGGGAACACCGGGGAGCTGTTTTTT. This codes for CARGQGNTGELFF.

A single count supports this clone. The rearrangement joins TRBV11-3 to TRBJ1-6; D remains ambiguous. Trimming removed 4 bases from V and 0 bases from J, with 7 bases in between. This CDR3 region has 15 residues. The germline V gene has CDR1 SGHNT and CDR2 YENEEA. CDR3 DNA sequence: TGTGCCAGCAGCTCGGGTAGCTCCTATAATTCACCCCTCCACTTT. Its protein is CASSSGSSYNSPLHF.

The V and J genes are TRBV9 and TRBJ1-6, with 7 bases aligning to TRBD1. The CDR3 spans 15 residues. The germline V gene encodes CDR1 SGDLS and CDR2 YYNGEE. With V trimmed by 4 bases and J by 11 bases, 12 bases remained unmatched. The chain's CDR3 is CASSLTGLDGTPLHF. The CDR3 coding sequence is TGTGCCAGCAGCCTGACAGGGCTGGATGGTACACCCCTCCACTTT.

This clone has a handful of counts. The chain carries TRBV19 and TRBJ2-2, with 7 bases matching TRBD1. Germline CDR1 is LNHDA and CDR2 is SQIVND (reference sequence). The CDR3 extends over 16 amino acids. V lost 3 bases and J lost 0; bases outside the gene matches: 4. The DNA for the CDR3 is TGTGCCAGTAGTATCCGGCAGGGGGCGAACACCGGGGAGCTGTTTTTT. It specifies CASSIRQGANTGELFF. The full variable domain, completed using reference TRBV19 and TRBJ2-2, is DGGITQSPKYLFRKEGQNVTLSCEQNLNHDAMYWYRQDPGQGLRLIYYSQIVNDFQKGDIAEGYSVSREKKESFPLTVTSAQKNPTAFYLCASSIRQGANTGELFFGEGSRLTVL.

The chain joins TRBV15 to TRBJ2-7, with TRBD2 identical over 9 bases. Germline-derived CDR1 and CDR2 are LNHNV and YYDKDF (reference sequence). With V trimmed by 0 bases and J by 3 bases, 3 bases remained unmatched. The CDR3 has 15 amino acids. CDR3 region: CATSREGAGGYEQYF. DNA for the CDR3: TGTGCCACCAGCAGAGAGGGAGCGGGAGGCTACGAGCAGTACTTC. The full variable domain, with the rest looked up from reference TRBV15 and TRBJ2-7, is DAMVIQNPRYQVTQFGKPVTLSCSQTLNHNVMYWYQQKSSQAPKLLFHYYDKDFNNEADTPDNFQSRRPNTSFCFLDIRSPGLGDTAMYLCATSREGAGGYEQYFGPGTRLTVT.

The CDR3 spells CASSLLPGGPSGNTIYF. The CDR3 DNA follows: TGTGCCAGCAGCCTGCTTCCGGGGGGACCTTCTGGAAACACCATATATTTT. This chain joins TRBV3-1 (or the pseudogene TRBV3-2) and TRBJ1-3; D possibly corresponds to TRBD1 (5 bases). Per germline, CDR1 LGHDT and CDR2 YNNKEL (reference sequence). V was pared by 4 bases and J by 1 base, with 17 bases between. The CDR3 runs 17 residues.

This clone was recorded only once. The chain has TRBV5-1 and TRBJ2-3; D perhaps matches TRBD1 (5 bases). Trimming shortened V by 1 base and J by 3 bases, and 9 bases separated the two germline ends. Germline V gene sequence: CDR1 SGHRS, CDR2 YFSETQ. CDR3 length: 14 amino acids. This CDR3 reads CASSLMQGTDTQYF. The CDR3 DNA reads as TGCGCCAGCAGCTTGATGCAGGGAACAGATACGCAGTATTTT.